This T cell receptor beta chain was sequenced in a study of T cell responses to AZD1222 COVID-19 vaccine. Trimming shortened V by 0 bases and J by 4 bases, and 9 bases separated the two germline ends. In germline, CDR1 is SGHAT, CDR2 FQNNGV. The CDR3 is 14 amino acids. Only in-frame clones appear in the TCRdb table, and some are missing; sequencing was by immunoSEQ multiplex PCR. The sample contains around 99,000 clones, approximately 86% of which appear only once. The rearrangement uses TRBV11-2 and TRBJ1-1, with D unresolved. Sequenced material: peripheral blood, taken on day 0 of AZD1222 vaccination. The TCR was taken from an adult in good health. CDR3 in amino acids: CASSLDPSATEAFF. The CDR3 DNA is TGTGCCAGCAGCTTAGATCCCAGTGCCACTGAAGCTTTCTTT.